This T cell receptor beta chain was observed in a study of cytomegalovirus exposure and HLA in healthy donors. General study results and limits: Several top significant clusters appeared, in a later analysis, to be linked to common viral pathogens. About 87% or about 30% of the time was how often most TCR beta V segments were productive, according to an earlier analysis.

It was with 60 Vbeta and 13 Jbeta primers that the PCR ran. Assay: immunoSEQ multiplex PCR; the TCRdb copy retains only in-frame clones and omits some. The sample records about 200,000 clones, 65% to 85% being singletons. Germline CDR1 and CDR2: GTSNPN and SVGIG (reference sequence). Trimming at V came to 7 bases and at J to 3 bases, leaving 4 bases not matched to a gene. The CDR3 loop spans 12 amino acids. This clone has only a few counts. No antigen is known for it. Sequenced material: PBMCs. The rearrangement uses TRBV30 and TRBJ2-5; the match to TRBD2 covers 8 bases. This TCR was sampled from a boy younger than 10 in good health and CMV-seronegative. The CDR3 is CASGGAEETQYF. CDR3 DNA: TGTGCCTCGGGGGGGGCCGAAGAGACCCAGTACTTC.